The clone carrying this T cell receptor (beta chain) was observed a single time. Using immunoSEQ multiplex PCR, the repertoire was profiled, and TCRdb retains in-frame clones only, with some absent. Here the sample spans approximately 37,000 clones, around 90% being singletons. V was shortened by 0 bases and J by 1 base, with 17 bases between the two germline ends. The CDR3 is 18 amino acids. The germline CDR1 and CDR2 sequences are SGHRS and YFSETQ. The data stem from a study of T cell changes during pregnancy in multiple sclerosis. The source was CD4+ T cells from peripheral blood mononuclear cells, collected in the third trimester of pregnancy. The clonotype originates from a female donor in good health, enrolled as a control in a pregnancy study. The chain employs TRBV5-1 and TRBJ2-4; possibly TRBD2 for D (5 bases). CDR3 sequence (DNA): TGCGCCAGCAGCTTGGCCTTACGGGTGAGGGAGGCCAAAAACATTCAGTACTTC. Its translation is CASSLALRVREAKNIQYF. The variable domain in full, completed from reference TRBV5-1 and TRBJ2-4, reads KAGVTQTPRYLIKTRGQQVTLSCSPISGHRSVSWYQQTPGQGLQFLFEYFSETQRNKGNFPGRFSGRQFSNSRSEMNVSTLELGDSALYLCASSLALRVREAKNIQYFGAGTRLSVL.